These T cell receptor beta chains were read from a single sample in a study of blood T cell repertoires in COVID-19. Only in-frame clones appear in the TCRdb table, and some are missing; sequencing was by immunoSEQ multiplex PCR. The sample yields approximately 230,000 clones, around 84% seen once. Sequencing was carried out using PBMCs or T cells enriched from blood (not recorded which). Receptors were obtained from a man in his forties who had recovered from COVID-19. Each CDR3 is given with its conserved first and last residue. Fields, in order: J gene, D gene, V gene, clone size, CDR3 DNA, CDR3 protein. A D gene is named only where the DNA matches it firmly. Clone size, where shown, is once, few, many, or a class for clones that have expanded.

J: TRBJ2-7
D: TRBD1
V: TRBV7-9
size: -
DNA: TGTGCCAGCAGCTTGACGGACAGGGAGAACGCCTACGAGCAGTACTTC
CDR3: CASSLTDRENAYEQYF

J: TRBJ2-7
D: -
V: TRBV7-2
size: once
DNA: TGTGCCAGCAGCCCCTCTAATATCGGCTCCTACGAGCAGTACTTC
CDR3: CASSPSNIGSYEQYF

J: TRBJ2-1
D: TRBD2
V: TRBV11-2
size: -
DNA: TGTGCCAGCAGTTACCCTCTTTCGCCCCTAGCGGGGGAAGACAATGAGCAGTTCTTC
CDR3: CASSYPLSPLAGEDNEQFF

J: TRBJ1-4
D: TRBD1
V: TRBV19
size: -
DNA: TGTGCCAGTGGCGGGACAGCAACTAATGAAAAACTGTTTTTT
CDR3: CASGGTATNEKLFF

J: TRBJ2-7
D: -
V: TRBV12-3/TRBV12-4
size: once
DNA: TGTGCCAGCAGTTGGGGGGTCCACGAGCAGTACTTC
CDR3: CASSWGVHEQYF

J: TRBJ2-7
D: TRBD2
V: TRBV5-1
size: -
DNA: TGCGCCAGCAGCTTAGGGCGGGAGGCTACCTCCTACGAGCAGTACTTC
CDR3: CASSLGREATSYEQYF

J: TRBJ2-7
D: TRBD2
V: TRBV9
size: -
DNA: TGTGCCAGCACCCCGGGGGCTAGCGGGTTTGACGAGCAGTACTTC
CDR3: CASTPGASGFDEQYF

J: TRBJ2-2
D: TRBD2
V: TRBV7-6
size: -
DNA: TGTGCCAGCAGCCCCCTGGGCGGGGGGAACACCGGGGAGCTGTTTTTT
CDR3: CASSPLGGGNTGELFF

J: TRBJ2-5
D: TRBD2
V: TRBV5-6
size: few
DNA: TGTGCCAGCAGCTTGGCCGGGACTAGATCGGGGTACTTC
CDR3: CASSLAGTRSGYF

J: TRBJ1-1
D: -
V: TRBV30
size: few
DNA: TGTGCCTGGAGTCCTACGAACACTGAAGCTTTCTTT
CDR3: CAWSPTNTEAFF

J: TRBJ2-5
D: TRBD2
V: TRBV7-2
size: -
DNA: TGTGCCAGCAGCTTAGGGACTAGCGGGGGCCAAGAGACCCAGTACTTC
CDR3: CASSLGTSGGQETQYF

J: TRBJ1-6
D: -
V: TRBV9
size: -
DNA: TGTGCCAGCAGCCCCAGCGGGGGGGGAGGTAATTCACCCCTCCACTTT
CDR3: CASSPSGGGGNSPLHF

J: TRBJ1-5
D: TRBD1
V: TRBV4-3
size: -
DNA: TGCGCCAGCAGCCAGTACAGGGGGACCAATCAGCCCCAGCATTTT
CDR3: CASSQYRGTNQPQHF

J: TRBJ1-3
D: -
V: TRBV25-1
size: -
DNA: TGTGCCAGCAGTCAAGGAGCAGGGTTGTATGGAAACACCATATATTTT
CDR3: CASSQGAGLYGNTIYF

J: TRBJ1-1
D: -
V: TRBV27
size: -
DNA: TGTGCCAGCACCCCCGGGGGGGTCGGGTACACTGAAGCTTTCTTT
CDR3: CASTPGGVGYTEAFF

J: TRBJ2-7
D: TRBD2
V: TRBV5-5
size: -
DNA: TGTGCCAGCAGCTCTAGCGGGAACGTGCCCTACGAGCAGTACTTC
CDR3: CASSSSGNVPYEQYF

J: TRBJ2-3
D: TRBD2
V: TRBV5-1
size: once
DNA: TGCGCCAGCAGCTTTCGGGCTAGCGGGATCACAGATACGCAGTATTTT
CDR3: CASSFRASGITDTQYF

J: TRBJ1-5
D: -
V: TRBV2
size: -
DNA: TGTGCCAGCAGTGATTCTAGTAGCAATCAGCCCCAGCATTTT
CDR3: CASSDSSSNQPQHF

J: TRBJ1-1
D: TRBD1
V: TRBV5-1
size: -
DNA: TGCGCCAGCAGCTCCTGGACAGGGGGATCTGAAGCTTTCTTT
CDR3: CASSSWTGGSEAFF

J: TRBJ2-7
D: TRBD2
V: TRBV7-2
size: -
DNA: TGTGCCAGCAGCTTCAGACTAGCGGGGGGAGCCTACGAGCAGTACTTC
CDR3: CASSFRLAGGAYEQYF

J: TRBJ1-1
D: -
V: TRBV7-9
size: -
DNA: TGTGCCAGCAGCTTACCGGGTTGGAACACTGAAGCTTTCTTT
CDR3: CASSLPGWNTEAFF

J: TRBJ2-3
D: TRBD2
V: TRBV4-1
size: -
DNA: TGCGCATCACGGGCTAGCGGGAGGGGGACAGATACGCAGTATTTT
CDR3: CASRASGRGTDTQYF

J: TRBJ1-2
D: -
V: TRBV18
size: -
DNA: TGTGCCAGCTCACCACTCGAGGAATCCAACTATGGCTACACCTTC
CDR3: CASSPLEESNYGYTF

J: TRBJ1-5
D: TRBD1
V: TRBV10-1
size: -
DNA: TGCGCCAGCGGTGACAGGGGGCGAGGTCAGCCCCAGCATTTT
CDR3: CASGDRGRGQPQHF

J: TRBJ2-2
D: -
V: TRBV4-3
size: -
DNA: TGCGCCAGCAGCCAACACGGGACTTCGATTGCCGGGGAGCTGTTTTTT
CDR3: CASSQHGTSIAGELFF

J: TRBJ2-7
D: TRBD1
V: TRBV4-1
size: -
DNA: TGCGCCAGCTCCCAGGGGGTCCTCTTCTACGAGCAGTACTTC
CDR3: CASSQGVLFYEQYF